This TCR beta chain derives from a study of cytomegalovirus exposure and HLA in healthy donors. Study-level findings and limits: The only immune exposure information that was available was CMV serostatus. The authors considered a cluster of highly shared sequence variants likely to be a sequencing artifact.

PCR involved 60 Vbeta and 13 Jbeta primers. Repertoires were generated with immunoSEQ multiplex PCR, while TCRdb's copy carries only in-frame clones and drops some. The table has roughly 88,000 clones, 69% seen once. Of note for this clone: Its cognate antigen is unknown.

This TCR was sampled from a man aged 45 to 65 in good health and CMV-seronegative. The sequencing sample was made of PBMCs.

In nucleotides, the CDR3 is TGTGCCAGCAAACTCCGGGGACAGGGACGAGAGACCCAGTACTTC. Residues: CASKLRGQGRETQYF. The chain combines TRBV28 with TRBJ2-5; TRBD1 agrees at 9 bases. V lost 7 bases to trimming and J lost 4 bases; unmatched junction nucleotides: 10. This CDR3 contains 15 residues. CDR1 is MDHEN and CDR2 is SYDVKM in the germline V gene.